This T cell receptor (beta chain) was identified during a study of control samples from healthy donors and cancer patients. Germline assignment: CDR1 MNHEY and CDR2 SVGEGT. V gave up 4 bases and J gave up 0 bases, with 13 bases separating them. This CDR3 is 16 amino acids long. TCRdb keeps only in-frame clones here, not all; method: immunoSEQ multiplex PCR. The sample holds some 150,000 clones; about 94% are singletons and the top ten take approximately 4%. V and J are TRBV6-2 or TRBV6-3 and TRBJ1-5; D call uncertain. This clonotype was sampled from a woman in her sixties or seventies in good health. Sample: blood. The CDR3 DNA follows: TGTGCCAGCAGTTCCCGTTGGGGTTATAGCAATCAGCCCCAGCATTTT. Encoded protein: CASSSRWGYSNQPQHF.